This section outlines one T cell receptor beta chain sequence together with its context. CDR1 is MRHNA, CDR2 SNTAGT, per germline. There are 13 residues in the CDR3. The ends were cut back, 9 bases at V and 2 bases at J, with 13 bases in the middle. The sample belongs to a study of T cells after yellow fever vaccination. Via MiXCR, TCRdb re-called the 5' RACE reads, giving one row per CDR3 protein. The sample includes just over 300,000 distinct CDR3 sequences, around 3.6% seen only once; the top ten take around 20%. This TCR was sampled from a man aged 18-30 years who received the YFV17D yellow fever vaccine. This specimen consisted of PBMCs, obtained on the day of the yellow fever booster vaccination. The chain combines TRBV6-4 with TRBJ1-1; possibly TRBD1 for D (5 bases). CDR3 loop: CARDFTGNTEAFF. The CDR3 coding sequence is TGTGCCAGGGATTTTACAGGAAACACTGAAGCTTTCTTT.